These 2 T cell receptor beta chains came from one sample sequenced in a study of T cell responses to AZD1222 COVID-19 vaccine. TCRdb's table, derived via immunoSEQ multiplex PCR, lists solely in-frame clones and lacks some. The sample carries roughly 180,000 clones, around 93% recorded once. Sequenced here: peripheral blood, sampled on day 0 of AZD1222 vaccination. These receptors originate from an adult in good health.

The J gene is TRBJ1-2, the V gene TRBV6-5; a possible D gene is TRBD1 (5 bases). The CDR3 totals 16 residues. Germline V gene sequence: CDR1 MNHEY, CDR2 SVGAGI. The V end lost 0 bases, the J end lost 0 bases, and 11 bases lay between the germline ends. The CDR3, as DNA: TGTGCCAGCAGTTACTCGACCAGGGCTACTAACTATGGCTACACCTTC. This sequence encodes CASSYSTRATNYGYTF.

This chain connects TRBV27 to TRBJ2-6; the match to TRBD2 covers 13 bases. Germline V gene data show CDR1 as MNHEY and CDR2 as SMNVEV (reference sequence). V shed 5 bases and J 2 bases; nucleotides not matched to a gene: 6. The CDR3 runs to 18 residues. CDR3 nucleotides: TGTGCCAGCAGTGGGACTAGCGGGACCTTCACTGGGGCCAACGTCCTGACTTTC. Amino acids: CASSGTSGTFTGANVLTF.